This T cell receptor (beta chain) was retrieved from a study of blood T cells in healthy people across ages. Germline V lookup: CDR1 SGHRS, CDR2 YFSETQ. The CDR3 contains 15 residues. For every donor, a draw yielded about 10 milliliters of peripheral blood. Isolation recovered at least 6.5 million PBMCs from every sample. Overall study findings and caveats: Both naive CD4+ cell counts and diversity were greater in long-lived donors than in aged donors.

A second PCR of roughly 7 to 11 cycles used a sample-barcoded 5' primer and a J-beta primer mix. Each cDNA molecule was tagged by a template-switch adaptor with 12 random nucleotides. In TCRdb, the 5' RACE reads were re-called with MiXCR into one record per CDR3 protein. The profile shows 630,000 or so distinct CDR3 sequences, about 30% of them singletons. Notes on this clonotype: Its specificity is not known. A read error may account for a junction end that differs from germline.

Sequencing was carried out using blood. The sequence came from a woman older than 75 in good health. The chain links TRBV5-1 to TRBJ2-5; unclear D gene. The CDR3 nucleotides read TGCGCCGGCAGCTTGATAACAGAGACCTACAATGAGCAGTACTTC. Protein product: CAGSLITETYNEQYF.